This T cell receptor (beta chain) originates from a study of shared T cell receptors in the human thymus. This clone was recorded only once. TCRdb's copy holds only in-frame clones and misses some; the assay was immunoSEQ multiplex PCR. The repertoire holds 700,000 or so clones, 70% to 90% seen once, with approximately 0.01% in the top ten. Germline CDR1 and CDR2: LNHNV and YYDKDF (reference sequence). The length of the CDR3 is 22 residues. With 0 bases removed from V and 2 bases from J, the gap between germline ends came to 30 bases. These data were also reused for a study on human thymus T cells.

This receptor was taken from a girl under three years old with a congenital heart defect. The chain carries TRBV15 and TRBJ2-3, with D perhaps TRBD2 (6 bases). The sequenced sample was thymocytes. CDR3 in amino acids: CATSRDHWGVRFSGVDTDTQYF. The DNA for the CDR3 is TGTGCCACCAGCAGAGATCACTGGGGGGTCCGTTTCTCTGGGGTTGACACAGATACGCAGTATTTT.